This is a list of T cell receptor beta chains from one sample in a study of immune characterization of retroperitoneal liposarcoma. MiXCR, applied by TCRdb to the PCR reads, yields one record per CDR3 protein. The table lists 9,900 or so distinct CDR3 sequences, about 29% of them singletons, with about 8% in the top ten. The sample consisted of tumor tissue. These receptors were collected from a male donor with retroperitoneal liposarcoma. CDR3s include the opening cysteine and the closing phenylalanine or tryptophan. The D gene is left open where the match is weak. The size entry is marked missing in some rows and otherwise reads once, few, many or a size class.

j_call	d_call	v_call	clone_size	cdr3_nt	cdr3_aa
TRBJ1-2	NA	TRBV6-5	NA	TGTGCCAGCAGTTACTCCCCCAGGGAGAACTATGGCTACACCTTC	CASSYSPRENYGYTF
TRBJ2-7	TRBD2	TRBV7-6	NA	TGTGCCAGCGGGCCCTTGGCTAGCGGGAGGGCCGGGAATGAGCAGTACTTC	CASGPLASGRAGNEQYF
TRBJ2-5	NA	TRBV6-8	NA	TGTGCCAGCAGTTACCGCGTGGTCCCCGGAGATGAGCAGTACTTC	CASSYRVVPGDEQYF
TRBJ2-7	NA	TRBV11-1	NA	TGTGCCAGCATGGACCGGCAGGGATCCTACGAGCAGTACTTC	CASMDRQGSYEQYF
TRBJ2-5	NA	TRBV12-3/TRBV12-4	NA	TGTGCCAGCAGCCGTTCGGGGCAGCAGACCCAGTACTTC	CASSRSGQQTQYF
TRBJ2-1	TRBD1	TRBV12-3/TRBV12-4	few	TGTGCCGCCGGGGACAGGGGATACAGCTCCTACAATGAGCAGTTCTTC	CAAGDRGYSSYNEQFF
TRBJ2-1	NA	TRBV4-3	once	TGCGCCAGCAGGGATACTGACAGCTACCAAGAGACCCAGTTCTTC	CASRDTDSYQETQFF
TRBJ2-7	NA	TRBV6-1	NA	TGTGCCTCTTCATGGGACGGAGTTTCCTACGAGCAGTACTTC	CASSWDGVSYEQYF
TRBJ1-1	NA	TRBV6-5	NA	TGTGCCAGCAGTTACTCAGGGATGAACACTGAAGCTTTCTTT	CASSYSGMNTEAFF
TRBJ2-1	TRBD2	TRBV10-3	many	TGTGCCATCAGTGAGGCTAGCGGAATCGGGGGCAATGAGCAGTTCTTC	CAISEASGIGGNEQFF
TRBJ2-3	NA	TRBV7-2	medium-sized	TGTGCCAGCAGCGGGTTAGGGGGCGGGATGCGATCAGATACGCAGTATTTT	CASSGLGGGMRSDTQYF
TRBJ2-7	TRBD2	TRBV6-1	medium-sized	TGTGCCAGCAGTGAGAGGCCGGGACTAGAAGGTGAGCAGTACTTC	CASSERPGLEGEQYF
TRBJ2-1	TRBD2	TRBV27	NA	TGTGCCAGCAGGGGGAGCGGGGCCAACAATGAGCAGTTCTTC	CASRGSGANNEQFF
TRBJ2-6	TRBD1	TRBV27	NA	TGTGCCAGCAGTTTAACAAAGAGTCACAGGGGAATACTTGAGGCTGGGGCCAACGTCCTGACTTTC	CASSLTKSHRGILEAGANVLTF
TRBJ2-1	NA	TRBV7-6	many	TGTGCCAGCAGTTCCGCTTACAATGAGCAGTTCTTC	CASSSAYNEQFF
TRBJ1-4	NA	TRBV6-1	many	TGTGCCAGCAGGAAAACCCAGTCGAATGAAAAACTGTTTTTT	CASRKTQSNEKLFF
TRBJ2-7	TRBD1	TRBV12-3/TRBV12-4	medium-sized	TGTGCCAGCAGCGTCCGCCCCCGGGACAGGGGCTCCCTGTCCAGCGCCTACGAGCAGTACTTC	CASSVRPRDRGSLSSAYEQYF
TRBJ1-2	NA	TRBV6-2/TRBV6-3	NA	TGTGCCAGCAGTGGCAGGGCTAACTATGGCTACACCTTC	CASSGRANYGYTF
TRBJ2-5	TRBD1	TRBV4-1	few	TGCGCCAGCAGCCAGCAGGGGGAGAAATACTACAATGAGCAGTACTTC	CASSQQGEKYYNEQYF
TRBJ2-5	TRBD2	TRBV6-6	medium-sized	TGTGCCAGCAGTTACCGGACTAGCGGGAGACAAGAGACCCAGTACTTC	CASSYRTSGRQETQYF
TRBJ2-2	NA	TRBV6-2/TRBV6-3	NA	TGTGCCAGCAGTTACCTGGGAGAGACCGGGGAGCTGTTTTTT	CASSYLGETGELFF
TRBJ2-1	NA	TRBV10-1	few	TGCGCCAGCAGTGAAAGGGGGGTCCAGTTCTTC	CASSERGVQFF
TRBJ2-5	NA	TRBV11-2	NA	TGTGCCAGCAGCCAATTGGACGGGCAAGAGACCCAGTACTTC	CASSQLDGQETQYF
TRBJ2-7	NA	TRBV11-2	NA	TGTGCCAGCAGCTCGGACGGCGCAGACGAGCAGTACTTC	CASSSDGADEQYF
TRBJ2-7	NA	TRBV7-6	medium-sized	TGTGCCAGCAGCCCCACCTCTCCCGGGCCTAGCGAGCAGTACTTC	CASSPTSPGPSEQYF
TRBJ2-1	NA	TRBV6-1	NA	TGTGCCAGCACGCGTGACAATGAGCAGTTCTTC	CASTRDNEQFF
TRBJ2-7	TRBD1	TRBV6-1	many	TGTGCCAGCCAACGGGGACAGTCCTACGAGCAGTACTTC	CASQRGQSYEQYF
TRBJ2-1	NA	TRBV6-2/TRBV6-3	NA	TGTGCCAGCAGTTATGGGCTAGATGAGCAGTTCTTC	CASSYGLDEQFF
TRBJ2-1	NA	TRBV7-2	many	TGTGCCAGCAGCTTACAATCCGGGGGGCTTTACGAGCAGTTCTTC	CASSLQSGGLYEQFF
TRBJ2-5	TRBD2	TRBV12-3/TRBV12-4	medium-sized	TGTGCCAGCACGGTAGCGGGGAGTAACAATGAGCAGTACTTC	CASTVAGSNNEQYF
TRBJ2-2	NA	TRBV6-1	NA	TGTGCCAGCAGAGGACGGGACTGGGGCGGGGAGCTGTTTTTT	CASRGRDWGGELFF
TRBJ2-7	NA	TRBV6-1	NA	TGTGCCAGCACCGACCTAGGGGGGGGGGCTCGAGGCTACGAGCAGTACTTC	CASTDLGGGARGYEQYF
TRBJ2-6	TRBD1	TRBV6-1	NA	TGTGCCAGCAGGGAGGGACAGGGGGCTGTGGGGGCCAACGTCCTGACTTTC	CASREGQGAVGANVLTF
TRBJ1-6	NA	TRBV6-1	large	TGTGCCGGAACACAGGGAGCGGGCGGGAATTCACCCCTCCACTTT	CAGTQGAGGNSPLHF
TRBJ2-4	NA	TRBV6-1	NA	TGTGCCAGCAGTGAAGCGCTCTATGGATTCTTC	CASSEALYGFF
TRBJ1-1	TRBD1	TRBV11-3	NA	TGTGCCAGCAGCGACAGGGGGCAAACTGAAGCTTTCTTT	CASSDRGQTEAFF
TRBJ2-5	NA	TRBV6-6	large	TGTGCCAGCAGTTACGGCCTAGGACAAGAGACCCAGTACTTC	CASSYGLGQETQYF
TRBJ2-1	NA	TRBV11-2	NA	TGTGCCAGCAGCTTAGAGATGGCCAACGAGCAGTTCTTC	CASSLEMANEQFF
TRBJ2-1	TRBD2	TRBV6-1	many	TGTGCCAGCCAGACTAGCGGGAGTTTGTATGAGCAGTTCTTC	CASQTSGSLYEQFF
TRBJ2-7	NA	TRBV6-1	NA	TGTGCCAGCAGAAAAAGGGTGGCCGAACCCTACGAGCAGTACTTC	CASRKRVAEPYEQYF
TRBJ2-7	TRBD1	TRBV10-1	NA	TGCGCCGGACAGGGCTGGAGGTACGAGCAGTACTTC	CAGQGWRYEQYF
TRBJ1-5	TRBD1	TRBV5-1	NA	TGCGCCAGCAGCGTCCGGGACAGGGTCGGCAATCAGCCCCAGCATTTT	CASSVRDRVGNQPQHF
TRBJ2-1	NA	TRBV6-5	NA	TGTGCCTATGGTCAGGACCCAACGTACGAGCAGTTCTTC	CAYGQDPTYEQFF
TRBJ2-3	TRBD2	TRBV6-4	many	TGTGCCAGCAGTGAAGCGGGGGGCACAGATACGCAGTATTTT	CASSEAGGTDTQYF
TRBJ2-5	NA	TRBV12-3/TRBV12-4	many	TGTGCCAGCAGTTTAGGGGAGACCCAGTACTTC	CASSLGETQYF
TRBJ2-2	NA	TRBV6-4	NA	TGTGCCAGCAGTGATGGACTAAACCGGGAGCTGTTTTTT	CASSDGLNRELFF
TRBJ2-1	NA	TRBV7-8	NA	TGTGCCAGCAGCGCCACCCTCCGGGGCCGCGGTATCCCCTCGACCCAGTTCTTC	CASSATLRGRGIPSTQFF
TRBJ2-5	NA	TRBV6-1	medium-sized	TGTGCCAGCAGTGAAGAGAGGGGAGAGACCCAGTACTTC	CASSEERGETQYF
TRBJ2-1	NA	TRBV12-3/TRBV12-4	NA	TGTGCCAGCACTTCCCCGGACCAGATCGGTGAGCAGTTCTTC	CASTSPDQIGEQFF
TRBJ2-1	NA	TRBV6-1	medium-sized	TGTGCCAGCAGTGAAGAGAGGGGAGAGACCCAGTTCTTC	CASSEERGETQFF
TRBJ2-1	NA	TRBV27	NA	TGTGCCAGCAGTTACGGGAGCCTGAGCTCCTACAATGAGCAGTTCTTC	CASSYGSLSSYNEQFF
TRBJ2-1	NA	TRBV6-5	NA	TGTGCCAGCAGTTCTAGAGCTGAGACCCAGTTCTTC	CASSSRAETQFF
TRBJ2-1	NA	TRBV6-6	many	TGTGCCAGCAGTTACGAAGGAGATGAGCAGTTCTTC	CASSYEGDEQFF
TRBJ2-3	TRBD1	TRBV12-3/TRBV12-4	many	TGTGCCAGCAGCCCCGGGACAGGAGCTAGCACAGATACGCAGTATTTT	CASSPGTGASTDTQYF